This T cell receptor beta chain originates from a study of blood T cell repertoires in COVID-19. Across the study: PBMCs, B-cell-depleted T cells, or T cells provided the cDNA or gDNA that made up the material.

CDR1 SGHTA and CDR2 FQGNSA come from the germline V gene. Trimming stripped 5 bases from V and 3 bases from J, with 5 bases between. This CDR3 is 12 amino acids long. In the authors' methods: Researchers report that nucleated cell counts were estimated from reference gene primer amplification. The table came from immunoSEQ multiplex PCR; TCRdb's copy has only in-frame clones and leaves some out. From that table come the V and J calls and clone size; the DNA was used to work out D and trimming. This sample yields approximately 200,000 clones, of which approximately 92% are seen a single time; approximately 3.5% belongs to the top ten.

The chain is built from TRBV7-2 and TRBJ1-5; D unclear. The TCR was taken from a woman younger than 30 in a cohort exposed to, infected with or recovered from COVID-19 (not recorded which). Sequencing was done on a sample of PBMCs or T cells enriched from blood (not recorded which). CDR3 sequence (DNA): TGTGCCAGCAGCCTCTCCAATCAGCCCCAGCATTTT. Translated, it gives CASSLSNQPQHF. Based on the CDR3 plus reference TRBV7-2 and TRBJ1-5, the full variable domain is GAGVSQSPSNKVTEKGKDVELRCDPISGHTALYWYRQSLGQGLEFLIYFQGNSAPDKSGLPSDRFSAERTGGSVSTLTIQRTQQEDSAVYLCASSLSNQPQHFGDGTRLSIL.